Following are 16 T cell receptor beta chains from one sample sequenced in a study of OX40 agonist ivuxolimab in advanced cancers. Libraries came from the immunoSEQ multiplex PCR assay. The table was pulled from immuneACCESS by TCRdb, which kept in-frame rearrangements only. Such tables lose some clones; where checked, under half of the loss comes from unresolved V genes, and the rest has no known cause. The sample has over 80,000 clones on record, more than 75% of them singletons. The leading ten clones occupy around 4.5% of the sample. The starting material was CD4+ or CD8+ T cells sorted from blood, obtained in a trial of the OX40 agonist ivuxolimab. These receptors were collected from an adult with an advanced solid tumor such as melanoma, head and neck, liver or kidney cancer.

The J gene is TRBJ1-5, the V gene TRBV6-1; possibly TRBD1 for D (6 bases). V lost 1 base to trimming and J lost 3 bases, with 10 bases between them. Germline lookup yields CDR1 MNHNS and CDR2 SASEGT. The CDR3 length is 15 residues. The CDR3 loop reads CASSEGRGPNQPQHF. The CDR3 DNA reads TGTGCCAGCAGTGAAGGGCGGGGGCCCAATCAGCCCCAGCATTTT.

In nucleotides, the CDR3 is TGCGCCAGCAGTGAACGGACAGGGAGGGCCAATGAGCAGTTCTTC. Its translation: CASSERTGRANEQFF. The gene calls are TRBV10-1 and TRBJ2-1, with D possibly TRBD1 on 8 matching bases. Germline CDR1 and CDR2: WNHNN and SYGVQD (reference sequence). Trimming shortened V by 3 bases and J by 6 bases, and 15 bases separated the two germline ends. The length of the CDR3 is 15 residues.

The V and J genes are TRBV27 and TRBJ2-1, with 10 bases fitting TRBD2. The length of the CDR3 is 16 residues. Germline values: CDR1 MNHEY, CDR2 SMNVEV (reference sequence). The V gene end was trimmed by 5 bases and the J gene end by 7 bases; junction bases not matched to a gene: 11. CDR3 residues: CASSPLPAGGKNEQFF. The CDR3 DNA sequence: TGTGCCAGCAGTCCACTTCCAGCGGGAGGGAAGAATGAGCAGTTCTTC.

CDR3 in DNA: TGTGCCAGCTCACCGGGAAGGGAGAATGAAAAACTGTTTTTT. This translates into CASSPGRENEKLFF. V usage is TRBV18 and J usage is TRBJ1-4; D gene ambiguous. The CDR3 totals 14 residues. Germline values: CDR1 KGHSH, CDR2 LQKENI. Between the trimmed V and J ends, which lost 3 bases and 5 bases, there was a span of 10 bases.

V gene TRBV4-3 combines with J gene TRBJ2-3; D might be TRBD1 or TRBD2, each matching 5 bases. V was shortened by 5 bases and J by 3 bases, with 12 bases between the two germline ends. This CDR3 is 14 amino acids long. Germline CDR1 is LGHNA and CDR2 is YSLEER. CDR3 sequence (DNA): TGCGCCAGCAGCTTCAGGGACGTGACAGATACGCAGTATTTT. It specifies CASSFRDVTDTQYF.

The V gene is TRBV11-2, the J gene TRBJ2-1, with D perhaps TRBD1 or TRBD2 (5 bases each). CDR1 and CDR2 from the germline V gene are SGHAT and FQNNGV. The CDR3 consists of 13 residues. Trimming removed 4 bases at V and 13 bases at J, with 17 bases between. The CDR3 is CASSSSLAWGQFF. As DNA, the CDR3 is TGTGCCAGCAGCTCCTCTCTAGCATGGGGCCAGTTCTTC.

The chain employs TRBV7-9 and TRBJ2-7, with 9 bases aligning to TRBD2. The germline CDR1 and CDR2 sequences are SEHNR and FQNEAQ (reference sequence). V was clipped by 6 bases and J by 7 bases; unmatched bases: 10. CDR3 size: 14 residues. DNA of the CDR3: TGTGCCAGCAGTGCGGGAGGGCTAGCTTGGGAGCAGTACTTC. It specifies CASSAGGLAWEQYF. The full variable domain, completed using reference TRBV7-9 and TRBJ2-7, is DTGVSQNPRHKITKRGQNVTFRCDPISEHNRLYWYRQTLGQGPEFLTYFQNEAQLEKSRLLSDRFSAERPKGSFSTLEIQRTEQGDSAMYLCASSAGGLAWEQYFGPGTRLTVT.

The table lists this clone with a few counts. The rearrangement joins TRBV7-9 to TRBJ1-4; the D is unclear. Germline CDR1 and CDR2: SEHNR and FQNEAQ (reference sequence). V lost 3 bases and J 0 bases, leaving 14 bases between the germline ends. This CDR3 has 17 residues. CDR3 sequence (DNA): TGTGCCAGCAGCTTTCTGGGGATGCTTGCAACTAATGAAAAACTGTTTTTT. Amino acid sequence: CASSFLGMLATNEKLFF.

This sequence joins TRBV18 and TRBJ2-1; D unresolved. Per the germline V gene, CDR1 is KGHSH and CDR2 is LQKENI. The CDR3 runs to 11 residues. V lost 6 bases and J lost 5, with 5 bases in between. The CDR3 is CASSIDNEQFF. In nucleotides, the CDR3 is TGTGCCAGCTCGATCGACAATGAGCAGTTCTTC.

V usage is TRBV5-1 and J usage is TRBJ2-5, with 8 bases matching TRBD2. The CDR3 length is 16 residues. Germline CDR1 and CDR2: SGHRS and YFSETQ. Trimming cost V 3 bases and J 5 bases; bases outside gene matches: 12. CDR3 residues: CASSSNIAGTGETQYF. The CDR3 nucleotides read TGCGCCAGCAGCTCGAACATAGCGGGAACTGGGGAGACCCAGTACTTC.

This rearrangement joins TRBV6-6 to TRBJ1-6, with 7 bases fitting TRBD1. The germline V gene has CDR1 MNHNY and CDR2 SVGAGI (reference sequence). The CDR3 loop spans 16 amino acids. Losses at the gene ends were 2 bases for V and 6 bases for J; bases not matched to a gene: 7. In nucleotides, the CDR3 is TGTGCCAGCAGTTACGAGGTTACAGGGGCTAATTCACCCCTCCACTTT. Residues: CASSYEVTGANSPLHF.

V gene TRBV11-3 combines with J gene TRBJ2-1, with D tentatively TRBD2 (5 bases). This CDR3 contains 19 residues. Trimming removed 5 bases at V and 0 bases at J, with 23 bases between. The germline V gene encodes CDR1 SGHNT and CDR2 YENEEA. The CDR3 DNA reads as TGTGCCAGCAGCCCAACTGAGGGTCGCACTCCTAGCTCCTACAATGAGCAGTTCTTC. Translating gives CASSPTEGRTPSSYNEQFF.

The DNA for the CDR3 is TGCGCCAGCAGCTATTCAGGGACTAACTATGGCTACACCTTC. This translates into CASSYSGTNYGYTF. This chain links TRBV5-1 with TRBJ1-2, with D perhaps TRBD1 (5 bases). This CDR3 spans 14 amino acids. Germline V gene lookup returns CDR1 SGHRS and CDR2 YFSETQ. Deletions cut 3 bases from V and 0 bases from J, with 9 bases between.

Written as DNA, the CDR3 is TGCGCCAGCAGCTTGGCGACAGTCACCGGGGAGCTGTTTTTT. As protein: CASSLATVTGELFF. This chain connects TRBV5-1 to TRBJ2-2; perhaps TRBD1 as D (5 bases). The CDR3 covers 14 residues. Germline V gives CDR1 SGHRS, CDR2 YFSETQ. V lost 0 bases to trimming and J lost 4 bases, with 7 bases between them. Together with reference TRBV5-1 and TRBJ2-2, the CDR3 gives the full variable domain: KAGVTQTPRYLIKTRGQQVTLSCSPISGHRSVSWYQQTPGQGLQFLFEYFSETQRNKGNFPGRFSGRQFSNSRSEMNVSTLELGDSALYLCASSLATVTGELFFGEGSRLTVL.

The CDR3 spells CASSDDRGYSNIQYF. CDR3 bases: TGTGCCAGCAGCGATGACAGGGGATACTCAAACATTCAGTACTTC. The chain recombines TRBV7-9 with TRBJ2-4, with 8 bases aligning to TRBD1. With 5 bases clipped from V and 6 bases from J, the junction kept 9 bases outside the gene matches. Germline CDR1 SEHNR, CDR2 FQNEAQ (reference sequence). The CDR3 consists of 15 residues.

This sequence joins TRBV13 and TRBJ1-1, with a possible D match to TRBD1 (5 bases). The CDR3 extends over 16 amino acids. The V end was cut by 5 bases, the J end by 0 bases, with 16 bases between. The V gene's germline CDR1 is PRHDT and CDR2 FYEKMQ (reference sequence). CDR3 amino acids: CASSRTGTPMNTEAFF. In DNA, the CDR3 is TGTGCCAGCAGCAGAACCGGGACTCCCATGAACACTGAAGCTTTCTTT.